This TCR beta chain appears in the sequencing data of a study of glioma-infiltrating T cells after dendritic cell vaccination. Noted time point: after dendritic cell vaccination, including at tumor progression/relapse. This CDR3 contains 14 residues. The germline V gene encodes CDR1 SGHAT and CDR2 FQNNGV. The J segment lost 4 bases and the V segment lost 1 base, leaving 4 bases of the junction unmatched. TCRdb keeps only in-frame clones here, not all; method: immunoSEQ multiplex PCR. The data contain fewer than 95,000 clones, 85% of them singletons. The starting material was blood, obtained after dendritic cell vaccination. This sequence was found in a human donor with glioblastoma. The V gene is TRBV11-2, the J gene TRBJ2-7; TRBD1 matches at 7 bases. CDR3 protein: CASSLVGRGYEQYF. The DNA for the CDR3 is TGTGCCAGCAGCTTAGTCGGCAGGGGGTACGAGCAGTACTTC.